The 29 T cell receptor beta chains below were found in one sample sequenced in a study of blood T cells in healthy people across ages. Using a J-beta primer mix together with a sample-barcoded 5' primer, a second PCR was run for roughly 7 to 11 cycles. TCRdb re-analysed the 5' RACE reads in MiXCR, keeping a single row per CDR3 protein. The data contain about 1,500,000 distinct CDR3 sequences, about 43% of them seen just once; the ten biggest clones take up 7.9%. The sequenced sample was blood. Every receptor here comes from a woman aged 18-35 years in good health.

This clonotype turned up a few times. The chain links TRBV3-1 to TRBJ1-2; 9 bases line up with TRBD1. The J segment lost 8 bases and the V segment lost 0 bases, leaving 7 bases of the junction unmatched. CDR1 and CDR2 (germline): LGHDT, YNNKEL (reference sequence). This CDR3 comprises 15 residues. Written as DNA, the CDR3 is TGTGCCAGCAGCCAAGAACCCGGGACAGGGAGCGGCTACACCTTC. This gives the protein CASSQEPGTGSGYTF.

The genes are TRBV2 and TRBJ2-3; D is unresolved. Between the trimmed V and J ends, which lost 8 bases and 1 base, there was a span of 13 bases. The germline V gene encodes CDR1 SNHLY and CDR2 FYNNEI. The CDR3 consists of 14 residues. For the CDR3, the DNA is TGTGCCAGCGACTCTCCCAGCGGCACAGATACGCAGTATTTT. This translates into CASDSPSGTDTQYF.

This clonotype was seen a few times. The rearrangement joins TRBV6-1 to TRBJ2-3; either TRBD1 or TRBD2 may fit D (5 bases each). The CDR3 has 14 amino acids. Germline CDR1 and CDR2: MNHNS and SASEGT. V was cut by 2 bases and J by 5 bases, with 11 bases left in between. DNA for the CDR3: TGTGCCAGCAGTGAACTCGGGGCTGGAGATACGCAGTATTTT. It translates to CASSELGAGDTQYF.

The chain employs TRBV24-1 and TRBJ2-1; 10 positions agree with TRBD2. The V and J ends lost 4 bases and 5 bases, in that order; junction bases with no gene match: 7. The V gene's germline CDR1 is KGHDR and CDR2 SFDVKD. The CDR3 extends over 16 amino acids. The CDR3 here is CATSEPLAGEDNEQFF. CDR3 coding DNA: TGTGCCACCAGTGAGCCTCTAGCGGGGGAGGACAATGAGCAGTTCTTC.

The chain combines TRBV5-1 with TRBJ2-5; D may be TRBD1 (6 bases). CDR1 is SGHRS, CDR2 YFSETQ, per germline. The CDR3 extends over 14 amino acids. Trimming cost V 0 bases and J 5 bases, with 11 bases left between them. Here the CDR3 reads CASSLDRVWETQYF. CDR3 coding DNA: TGCGCCAGCAGCTTGGACAGGGTGTGGGAGACCCAGTACTTC.

The chain employs TRBV13 and TRBJ2-6; 8 nucleotides align to TRBD2. This CDR3 comprises 18 residues. The germline V gene has CDR1 PRHDT and CDR2 FYEKMQ (reference sequence). V was pared by 4 bases and J by 0 bases, with 8 bases of the junction left unmatched. DNA of the CDR3: TGTGCCAGCAGCTCTCTAGCGGGCCTTAGCTCTGGGGCCAACGTCCTGACTTTC. It specifies CASSSLAGLSSGANVLTF.

This clonotype has just a few counts. The chain links TRBV2 to TRBJ2-7, with D possibly matching TRBD2 (6 bases). The CDR3 has 16 amino acids. Germline CDR1 is SNHLY and CDR2 is FYNNEI. V lost 5 bases, J lost 6 bases, and 23 bases lay in between. For the CDR3, the DNA is TGTGCCAGCAGTCCAAACCTTCCGGCAGGGAGGAGCGAGCAGTACTTC. This codes for CASSPNLPAGRSEQYF.

This clonotype was found a few times. This rearrangement joins TRBV4-1 to TRBJ2-5, with a weak D call TRBD2 (5 bases). The CDR3 extends over 14 amino acids. The germline gives CDR1 MGHRA, CDR2 YSYEKL. Trimming pared 0 bases from V and 4 bases from J, leaving 9 bases between. In nucleotides, the CDR3 is TGCGCCAGCAGCCAAGAAGGAGGAATAGAGACCCAGTACTTC. It encodes CASSQEGGIETQYF.

This chain connects TRBV4-1 to TRBJ1-4; 10 bases are shared with TRBD1. The CDR3 has 17 amino acids. Trimming took 4 bases from V and 7 from J; bases not matched to a gene: 12. Germline CDR1 is MGHRA and CDR2 is YSYEKL. CDR3 sequence: CASSRVSRQGASEKLFF. The CDR3 coding sequence is TGCGCCAGCAGCCGCGTTTCGCGACAGGGGGCGAGTGAAAAACTGTTTTTT.

There are a few counts of this clonotype. The J gene is TRBJ1-4, the V gene TRBV29-1; D may be TRBD1 (5 bases). Germline loops: CDR1 SQVTM, CDR2 ANQGSEA. V lost 3 bases and J lost 4, with 9 bases in between. This CDR3 region has 13 residues. CDR3 loop: CSVEKGRNEKLFF. Here the CDR3 DNA reads TGCAGCGTTGAGAAGGGGCGTAATGAAAAACTGTTTTTT.

The genes are TRBV29-1 and TRBJ1-1; D is unclear. Germline V CDR1 and CDR2: SQVTM, ANQGSEA. The CDR3 loop spans 14 amino acids. The ends were cut back, 2 bases at V and 1 base at J, with 11 bases in the middle. The DNA of the CDR3 is TGCAGCGTTGAATTGTACGGGCCGAACACTGAAGCTTTCTTT. Translation: CSVELYGPNTEAFF.

This clonotype was counted between two and nine times. The chain has TRBV20-1 and TRBJ2-7; no clear D. Germline values: CDR1 DFQATT, CDR2 SNEGSKA (reference sequence). V dropped 3 bases and J dropped 0 bases, with 15 bases sitting between them. The CDR3 is made up of 15 amino acids. The CDR3, as DNA: TGCAGTGCTAGTAACCACCGTGCCTACTCCTACGAGCAGTACTTC. Encoded protein: CSASNHRAYSYEQYF.

The chain employs TRBV6-1 and TRBJ2-3, with 7 bases lining up with TRBD2. V dropped 2 bases and J dropped 1; count of bases not matched to a gene: 6. Germline V gives CDR1 MNHNS, CDR2 SASEGT. This CDR3 region has 16 residues. CDR3 amino acids: CASSEKASGRTDTQYF. The CDR3, as DNA: TGTGCCAGCAGTGAAAAGGCTAGCGGACGCACAGATACGCAGTATTTT.

The V call is TRBV6-6, the J call TRBJ1-1, with TRBD1 matching over 7 bases. The CDR3 loop spans 13 amino acids. The V gene's germline CDR1 is MNHNY and CDR2 SVGAGI (reference sequence). The J segment lost 7 bases and the V segment lost 6 bases, leaving 8 bases of the junction unmatched. CDR3: CASRNPAGGEAFF. The CDR3, as DNA: TGTGCCAGCAGGAACCCGGCAGGGGGTGAAGCTTTCTTT.

For the CDR3, the DNA is TGTGCCAGCAGCTCTAGCGGGGGCCTCCGGGAGACCCAGTACTTC. This codes for CASSSSGGLRETQYF. The chain carries TRBV12-3 or TRBV12-4 and TRBJ2-7; TRBD2 matches at 10 bases. The DNA end lines up better with TRBJ2-5; the J call may be wrong. The CDR3 loop spans 15 amino acids.

This chain uses TRBV18 with TRBJ2-3; 8 nucleotides align to TRBD2. The CDR3 runs 15 residues. CDR1 KGHSH and CDR2 LQKENI come from the germline V gene. Germline trimming cut 2 bases from V and 11 bases from J; bases unmatched to any gene: 12. The CDR3 DNA follows: TGTGCCAGCTCACCAGACGGCGGGAGGAAGAGAAGGCAGTATTTT. It translates to CASSPDGGRKRRQYF.

A few counts support this clonotype. V usage is TRBV20-1 and J usage is TRBJ1-1, with 9 bases aligning to TRBD1. The CDR3 runs 13 residues. After removal of 5 bases from V and 1 base from J, the junction contained 2 bases not matched to a gene. Germline V CDR1 and CDR2: DFQATT, SNEGSKA (reference sequence). CDR3 sequence: CSAGTGPNTEAFF. As DNA, the CDR3 is TGCAGTGCTGGGACAGGGCCGAACACTGAAGCTTTCTTT.

The sample holds a few counts of this clonotype. The J gene is TRBJ2-5, the V gene TRBV27; 11 nucleotides align to TRBD2. The J call may not be correct, given that the DNA end is closer to TRBJ2-7. The CDR3 covers 15 residues. The germline V gene encodes CDR1 MNHEY and CDR2 SMNVEV (reference sequence). CDR3 DNA sequence: TGTGCCAGCAGTCCTCTAGCGGGAGGCCCCGGCGAGCAGTACTTC. It translates to CASSPLAGGPGEQYF.

V usage is TRBV11-2 and J usage is TRBJ2-3, with 9 bases aligning to TRBD2. After removal of 5 bases from V and 1 base from J, the junction contained 10 bases not matched to a gene. The germline gives CDR1 SGHAT, CDR2 FQNNGV. This CDR3 has 17 residues. CDR3 loop: CASSALYSGSGTDTQYF. In DNA form, the CDR3 reads TGTGCCAGCAGCGCCCTGTATAGCGGGAGTGGCACAGATACGCAGTATTTT.

A few counts support this clonotype. The chain recombines TRBV3-1 with TRBJ2-7, with a possible D match to TRBD1 (6 bases). Germline V CDR1 and CDR2: LGHDT, YNNKEL (reference sequence). The CDR3 runs to 14 residues. Deletions cut 5 bases from V and 3 bases from J, with 14 bases between. CDR3 protein: CASSAGTWLYEQYF. The CDR3 DNA sequence: TGTGCCAGCAGCGCCGGGACATGGCTCTACGAGCAGTACTTC.

This clonotype was recorded a few times. The chain has TRBV10-3 and TRBJ2-5, with D uncertain. The CDR3 consists of 12 residues. Trimming shortened V by 4 bases and J by 1 base, and 4 bases separated the two germline ends. In germline, CDR1 is ENHRY, CDR2 SYGVKD. Written as DNA, the CDR3 is TGTGCCATCAGTGCGAGCCAAGAGACCCAGTACTTC. Translating gives CAISASQETQYF.

The CDR3 DNA reads as TGTGCCAGCAGCCCCCAGGGGGTTCTAAATACCCAGTACTTC. It is translated as CASSPQGVLNTQYF. V usage is TRBV3-1 and J usage is TRBJ2-5, with TRBD1 matching over 7 bases. With V trimmed by 4 bases and J by 8 bases, 10 bases remained unmatched. The CDR3 sequence is 14 residues long. The germline V gene encodes CDR1 LGHDT and CDR2 YNNKEL (reference sequence).

The chain uses TRBV7-9 and TRBJ1-3; no firm D call. CDR1 is SEHNR, CDR2 FQNEAQ, per germline (reference sequence). CDR3 size: 12 residues. Trimming stripped 5 bases from V and 4 bases from J, with 6 bases between. This CDR3 is CASSADGNTIYF. In nucleotides, the CDR3 is TGTGCCAGCAGCGCAGACGGAAACACCATATATTTT.

This clonotype was detected a few times. The chain links TRBV9 to TRBJ2-2, with D unresolved. Germline assignment: CDR1 SGDLS and CDR2 YYNGEE. This CDR3 contains 14 residues. V was shortened by 0 bases and J by 3 bases, with 6 bases between the two germline ends. This CDR3 is CASSVESDTGELFF. The CDR3 DNA reads as TGTGCCAGCAGCGTAGAATCTGACACCGGGGAGCTGTTTTTT.

This clonotype was seen only a few times. This rearrangement joins TRBV14 to TRBJ2-1; 11 bases are a match to TRBD2. V lost 3 bases and J lost 3; bases outside the gene matches: 4. The CDR3 is 16 amino acids. Germline V gene sequence: CDR1 SGHDN, CDR2 FVKESK. The CDR3 DNA sequence: TGTGCCAGCAGCCAGGTTAGCGGGAGGGTCTACAATGAGCAGTTCTTC. As protein: CASSQVSGRVYNEQFF.

This chain links TRBV28 with TRBJ2-1; 7 bases map to TRBD2. The J segment lost 4 bases and the V segment lost 1 base, leaving 7 bases of the junction unmatched. Germline V lookup: CDR1 MDHEN, CDR2 SYDVKM. This CDR3 region has 16 residues. This CDR3 is CASSLLAGRAYNEQFF. In nucleotides, the CDR3 is TGTGCCAGCAGTTTATTGGCAGGGAGGGCATACAATGAGCAGTTCTTC. The whole variable domain, remainder taken from reference TRBV28 and TRBJ2-1, is DVKVTQSSRYLVKRTGEKVFLECVQDMDHENMFWYRQDPGLGLRLIYFSYDVKMKEKGDIPEGYSVSREKKERFSLILESASTNQTSMYLCASSLLAGRAYNEQFFGPGTRLTVL.

In regard to this clonotype: A read error may be the cause here, since a much bigger clone is one base away. V gene TRBV13 combines with J gene TRBJ2-7; no firm D call. V lost 6 bases, J lost 7 bases, and 19 bases lay in between. The CDR3 contains 14 residues. Germline loops: CDR1 PRHDT, CDR2 FYEKMQ (reference sequence). Here the CDR3 DNA reads TGTGCCAGCAGTTTACAGCGAGGACCCAATGAGCAGTACTTC. Protein: CASSLQRGPNEQYF.

Notes on this clonotype: One base away lies a much larger clone, so this may be a sequencing read error. The chain carries TRBV20-1 and TRBJ2-5; 7 bases agree with TRBD1. The DNA end lines up better with TRBJ2-7; the J call may be wrong. The CDR3 totals 11 residues. Germline V CDR1 and CDR2: DFQATT, SNEGSKA (reference sequence). CDR3 residues: CSAATGSEQYF. The CDR3, as DNA: TGCAGTGCCGCGACAGGGAGCGAGCAGTACTTC.

V and J are TRBV6-1 and TRBJ2-5; 9 bases match TRBD1. The CDR3 has 17 residues. Germline trimming cut 5 bases from V and 5 bases from J; bases unmatched to any gene: 15. The V gene's germline CDR1 is MNHNS and CDR2 SASEGT. CDR3 sequence reads: CASSRLIVGTGSETQYF. CDR3 sequence (DNA): TGTGCCAGCAGTCGTTTGATCGTCGGGACAGGGTCGGAGACCCAGTACTTC.